Listed here are 31 T cell receptor beta chains from one sample, sequenced in a study of beta chain features in type 1 diabetes. Notes on the study in general: In every one of the four CD4+ subsets, TCRB CDR3s were moderately but significantly shorter in Type 1 diabetes patients.

Expressed TCRB transcripts got sequenced, as all isolated RNA was reverse transcribed. Sequenced by immunoSEQ multiplex PCR; TCRdb stores in-frame clones only, minus some. The table shows 330,000 or so clones, with roughly 12% occurring only once. Their cognate antigens are unknown. The sequenced material came from naive CD4+ T cells from blood. These receptors all come from a woman aged 18 to 35 with type 1 diabetes.

This clone was picked up a small number of times. J is TRBJ2-3 and V is TRBV7-6, with D maybe TRBD1 (6 bases). Trimming stripped 11 bases from V and 1 base from J, with 10 bases between. Germline CDR1 is SGHVS and CDR2 is FNYEAQ. The CDR3 runs to 12 residues. The CDR3 loop is CAVQGRTDTQYF. In DNA form, the CDR3 reads TGTGCCGTACAGGGTCGCACAGATACGCAGTATTTT.

This chain connects TRBV29-1 to TRBJ2-5; 9 bases fit TRBD2. The DNA end lines up better with TRBJ2-7; the J call may be wrong. The CDR3 is 15 residues long. Germline CDR1 SQVTM, CDR2 ANQGSEA. The CDR3 DNA follows: TGCAGCGTTGCCCACCGACTAGCGGCCTCCTACGAGCAGTACTTC. It yields the protein CSVAHRLAASYEQYF.

This clone was seen only a few times. The V gene is TRBV11-2, the J gene TRBJ2-2; the D gene is possibly TRBD1 (5 bases). The V gene's germline CDR1 is SGHAT and CDR2 FQNNGV. V was clipped by 5 bases and J by 4 bases, with 14 bases between them. This CDR3 comprises 15 residues. CDR3 sequence (DNA): TGTGCCAGCAGCCTAACAGGATTAACCACCGGGGAGCTGTTTTTT. Translating gives CASSLTGLTTGELFF.

This clone was counted between two and nine times. This CDR3 reads CASSQLWTSGGTYNEQFF. CDR3 nucleotides: TGTGCCAGCAGCCAACTCTGGACTAGCGGGGGCACCTACAATGAGCAGTTCTTC. The rearrangement uses TRBV9 and TRBJ2-1; 13 bases match TRBD2. The CDR3 loop spans 18 amino acids. Germline V lookup: CDR1 SGDLS, CDR2 YYNGEE. The trim removed 4 bases at V and 2 bases at J, leaving 9 bases unmatched.

This clone was seen a few times. V usage is TRBV7-2 and J usage is TRBJ2-5; 7 nucleotides agree with TRBD2. Trimming removed 5 bases from V and 2 bases from J; junction bases left unmatched: 8. This CDR3 comprises 15 residues. Germline lookup yields CDR1 SGHTA and CDR2 FQGNSA. The DNA for the CDR3 is TGTGCCAGCAGCCCGAGAAGTAGCGGGCAAGAGACCCAGTACTTC. Encoded protein: CASSPRSSGQETQYF.

V usage is TRBV5-6 and J usage is TRBJ2-1; the D gene is possibly TRBD1 (7 bases). Germline assignment: CDR1 SGHDT and CDR2 YYEEEE. This CDR3 region has 14 residues. V was trimmed by 2 bases and J by 7 bases, leaving 13 bases between them. The CDR3 reads CASSLQGTDNEQFF. CDR3 coding DNA: TGTGCCAGCAGCTTACAGGGGACTGATAATGAGCAGTTCTTC.

The V and J genes are TRBV11-2 and TRBJ2-1; TRBD1 might be the D (6 bases). This CDR3 contains 16 residues. V shed 1 base and J shed 11 bases, with 21 bases lying between them. From germline, CDR1 is SGHAT and CDR2 FQNNGV. CDR3 in DNA: TGTGCCAGCAGCTTAGCGCAGGGGTCGGTAGGGATGAAGCAGTTCTTC. This encodes CASSLAQGSVGMKQFF.

The chain combines TRBV29-1 with TRBJ2-1; TRBD2 is a possible D gene (6 bases). The CDR3 length is 18 residues. V lost 6 bases and J 5 bases, leaving 29 bases between the germline ends. Germline V gives CDR1 SQVTM, CDR2 ANQGSEA. CDR3: CSVRGAGKLLGSNNEQFF. The CDR3 DNA reads TGCAGCGTCCGCGGGGCAGGGAAGCTTTTGGGTAGCAACAATGAGCAGTTCTTC.

This clone has just a few counts. The CDR3 is CATSRDRSGVHNEQFF. The CDR3 DNA follows: TGTGCCACCAGCAGAGATCGGTCAGGGGTCCACAATGAGCAGTTCTTC. The chain is built from TRBV15 and TRBJ2-1; D possibly corresponds to TRBD1 (6 bases). Germline V lookup: CDR1 LNHNV, CDR2 YYDKDF (reference sequence). The CDR3 has 16 residues. Trimming removed 0 bases from V and 5 bases from J, with 14 bases in between.

This clone was found a few times. The chain joins TRBV4-3 to TRBJ2-7, with 10 bases identical to TRBD2. CDR3 length: 20 residues. Per the germline V gene, CDR1 is LGHNA and CDR2 is YSLEER. J lost 3 bases, V lost 0 bases, and 17 bases had no gene match. CDR3 loop: CASSQDQVEARTSGLYEQYF. The CDR3 region has the DNA TGCGCCAGCAGCCAAGATCAAGTAGAGGCGAGGACTAGCGGACTCTACGAGCAGTACTTC.

This sequence joins TRBV29-1 and TRBJ1-1; 9 positions match TRBD1. CDR1 is SQVTM and CDR2 is ANQGSEA in the germline V gene. Trimming took 5 bases from V and 3 from J; bases not matched to a gene: 7. The CDR3 is 14 residues long. The CDR3 reads CSVSLRQGDTEAFF. CDR3 sequence (DNA): TGCAGCGTTTCTCTTCGACAGGGGGACACTGAAGCTTTCTTT. The full variable domain, in which reference TRBV29-1 and TRBJ1-1 provide the parts outside the CDR3, is SAVISQKPSRDICQRGTSLTIQCQVDSQVTMMFWYRQQPGQSLTLIATANQGSEATYESGFVIDKFPISRPNLTFSTLTVSNMSPEDSSIYLCSVSLRQGDTEAFFGQGTRLTVV.

The table lists this clone with a few counts. The gene calls are TRBV4-3 and TRBJ2-4, with no clear D. This CDR3 has 16 residues. In germline, CDR1 is LGHNA, CDR2 YSLEER. Trimming removed 0 bases from V and 0 bases from J, with 9 bases in between. The CDR3 bases are TGCGCCAGCAGCCAAGAGGTAGCCATAGCCAAAAACATTCAGTACTTC. As protein: CASSQEVAIAKNIQYF.

This chain connects TRBV7-9 to TRBJ2-2; TRBD1 agrees at 8 bases. The V gene end was trimmed by 5 bases and the J gene end by 6 bases; junction bases not matched to a gene: 2. Germline CDR1 and CDR2: SEHNR and FQNEAQ (reference sequence). There are 13 residues in the CDR3. The DNA of the CDR3 is TGTGCCAGCAGCCAGACAGGGGCCGGGGAGCTGTTTTTT. This encodes CASSQTGAGELFF.

The CDR3 DNA sequence: TGTGCCAGCAGTTACTCGACCGGAGGACAGCCCCAGCATTTT. This sequence encodes CASSYSTGGQPQHF. This rearrangement joins TRBV6-5 to TRBJ1-5; no clear D gene. Trimming pared 0 bases from V and 7 bases from J, leaving 10 bases between. The germline CDR1 and CDR2 sequences are MNHEY and SVGAGI. The CDR3 consists of 14 residues.

This rearrangement joins TRBV11-2 to TRBJ1-1; D gene ambiguous. The V gene's germline CDR1 is SGHAT and CDR2 FQNNGV. Trimming pared 5 bases from V and 6 bases from J, leaving 10 bases between. The CDR3 extends over 12 amino acids. CDR3 sequence (DNA): TGTGCCAGCAGCCCGGGAAACCCTGAAGCTTTCTTT. It encodes CASSPGNPEAFF.

This clone was recorded a few times. This chain connects TRBV19 to TRBJ1-1, with D unclear. Germline V gene sequence: CDR1 LNHDA, CDR2 SQIVND (reference sequence). The CDR3 runs 13 residues. The V end lost 7 bases, the J end lost 3 bases, and 12 bases lay between the germline ends. CDR3 DNA: TGTGCCAGTATTCATGAGAGGGACACTGAAGCTTTCTTT. Its translation is CASIHERDTEAFF.

This clone was seen a handful of times. The genes are TRBV4-2 and TRBJ1-5; D remains unclear. Trimming pared 0 bases from V and 4 bases from J, leaving 7 bases between. CDR3 length equals 14 residues. The V gene's germline CDR1 is LGHNA and CDR2 YNFKEQ. The CDR3 protein is CASSQDPKNQPQHF. The CDR3, as DNA: TGTGCCAGCAGCCAAGACCCCAAAAATCAGCCCCAGCATTTT.

The chain combines TRBV30 with TRBJ1-5; D may be TRBD1 (6 bases). CDR3 length: 13 amino acids. Germline V gene data show CDR1 as GTSNPN and CDR2 as SVGIG (reference sequence). The ends were cut back, 2 bases at V and 3 bases at J, with 8 bases in the middle. CDR3 sequence (DNA): TGTGCCTGGAGTAGGGGGAACAATCAGCCCCAGCATTTT. It yields the protein CAWSRGNNQPQHF. Full variable domain (missing parts from reference TRBV30 and TRBJ1-5): SQTIHQWPATLVQPVGSPLSLECTVEGTSNPNLYWYRQAAGRGLQLLFYSVGIGQISSEVPQNLSASRPQDRQFILSSKKLLLSDSGFYLCAWSRGNNQPQHFGDGTRLSIL.

This clone appeared a few times. Additional DNA sequences in this sample encode the identical CDR3. This chain uses TRBV4-1 with TRBJ2-5; 9 bases are a match to TRBD2. The CDR3 spans 15 residues. J lost 4 bases, V lost 1 base, and 4 bases had no gene match. Per the germline V gene, CDR1 is MGHRA and CDR2 is YSYEKL. In DNA, the CDR3 is TGCGCCAGCAGCCAAGTTGGCGGGAGGGGAGAGACCCAGTACTTC. This sequence encodes CASSQVGGRGETQYF.

This chain uses TRBV6-5 with TRBJ1-5, with D perhaps matching TRBD1 (6 bases). Trimming took 6 bases from V and 5 from J, leaving 14 bases between them. Germline CDR1 MNHEY, CDR2 SVGAGI. The CDR3 extends over 14 amino acids. For the CDR3, the DNA is TGTGCCAGCAGGACGGGGGGGCGCGATCAGCCCCAGCATTTT. Translating gives CASRTGGRDQPQHF.

This clone was counted only a few times. The J gene is TRBJ2-7, the V gene TRBV27; possibly TRBD2 for D (5 bases). CDR3 length equals 13 residues. V was pared by 1 base and J by 7 bases, with 11 bases between. Germline V CDR1 and CDR2: MNHEY, SMNVEV (reference sequence). CDR3: CASSLYGPGEQYF. DNA for the CDR3: TGTGCCAGCAGTTTATACGGACCGGGGGAGCAGTACTTC.

This clone was detected only a few times. Here the CDR3 reads CASSPREWGYEQYF. CDR3 DNA: TGTGCCAGCAGCCCCCGGGAATGGGGCTACGAGCAGTACTTC. This chain uses TRBV27 with TRBJ2-7, with a possible D match to TRBD2 (5 bases). The CDR3 contains 14 residues. The germline V gene encodes CDR1 MNHEY and CDR2 SMNVEV (reference sequence). V dropped 6 bases and J dropped 3 bases, with 15 bases sitting between them.

This clone was seen a handful of times. The V call is TRBV7-8, the J call TRBJ2-1; tentative D call: TRBD2 (6 bases). Germline V gene data show CDR1 as SGHVS and CDR2 as FQNEAQ. Trimming took 7 bases from V and 5 from J, leaving 24 bases between them. The CDR3 has 17 amino acids. CDR3: CASTKERWRGKNNEQFF. The CDR3 nucleotides read TGTGCCAGCACCAAGGAGAGGTGGCGGGGTAAAAACAATGAGCAGTTCTTC.

This sequence joins TRBV18 and TRBJ1-6; possible D gene TRBD1, 6 bases. The CDR3 is 12 amino acids. V lost 6 bases to trimming and J lost 7 bases, with 7 bases between them. CDR1 is KGHSH and CDR2 is LQKENI in the germline V gene. The CDR3 reads CASSTGNSPLHF. For the CDR3, the DNA is TGTGCCAGCTCCACAGGGAATTCACCCCTCCACTTT.

This clone was seen more than once but under ten times. This chain uses TRBV10-3 with TRBJ2-7; 8 bases fit TRBD1. The J segment lost 0 bases and the V segment lost 6 bases, leaving 7 bases of the junction unmatched. The CDR3 runs 15 residues. The germline gives CDR1 ENHRY, CDR2 SYGVKD. The CDR3 loop is CAIREGQESSYEQYF. The CDR3 DNA reads as TGTGCCATCAGGGAGGGACAGGAGAGCTCCTACGAGCAGTACTTC.

This clone came up a few times. Here the CDR3 reads CASSLWGRGDEQYF. The CDR3 nucleotides are TGCGCCAGCAGCTTGTGGGGGCGGGGGGACGAGCAGTACTTC. V is TRBV5-1 and J is TRBJ2-7; 8 bases are a match to TRBD2. There are 14 residues in the CDR3. The V segment lost 1 base and the J segment 5 bases; nucleotides outside the gene matches: 5. Germline CDR1 is SGHRS and CDR2 is YFSETQ.

This clone appeared a few times. This sequence joins TRBV7-2 and TRBJ2-3, with D maybe TRBD1 (5 bases). CDR3 length: 16 amino acids. V was cut by 1 base and J by 0 bases, with 11 bases left in between. CDR1 is SGHTA and CDR2 is FQGNSA in the germline V gene. In DNA form, the CDR3 reads TGTGCCAGCAGCTTAGACAGGCCCCTGAGCACAGATACGCAGTATTTT. Translated, it gives CASSLDRPLSTDTQYF.

This clone was counted a few times. The gene calls are TRBV29-1 and TRBJ2-1; D is possibly TRBD2 (5 bases). Trimming left V 1 base short and J 0 bases short, with 10 bases between. This CDR3 is built from 15 residues. Germline V gene data show CDR1 as SQVTM and CDR2 as ANQGSEA. The CDR3 is CSVEGGVNSYNEQFF. The CDR3 coding sequence is TGCAGCGTTGAAGGGGGAGTAAACTCCTACAATGAGCAGTTCTTC.

This clone was seen a few times. J is TRBJ2-3 and V is TRBV30, with D perhaps TRBD2 (7 bases). The CDR3 sequence is 14 residues long. CDR1 GTSNPN and CDR2 SVGIG come from the germline V gene (reference sequence). The V end lost 2 bases, the J end lost 1 base, and 10 bases lay between the germline ends. The CDR3 sequence: CAWSRGGGTDTQYF. The CDR3 DNA sequence: TGTGCCTGGAGTAGGGGGGGAGGCACAGATACGCAGTATTTT.

This clone has just a few counts. The V gene is TRBV29-1, the J gene TRBJ1-4, with 8 nucleotides matching TRBD1. V was clipped by 8 bases and J by 7 bases; unmatched bases: 12. The germline gives CDR1 SQVTM, CDR2 ANQGSEA. The CDR3 has 14 amino acids. The CDR3 nucleotides read TGCAGCACTTGCTCCGGGACAGGTGGTGAAAAACTGTTTTTT. It encodes CSTCSGTGGEKLFF.

This clone was observed a handful of times. The chain uses TRBV7-2 and TRBJ2-5; 9 bases agree with TRBD2. CDR1 SGHTA and CDR2 FQGNSA come from the germline V gene. The CDR3 contains 14 residues. J was trimmed by 5 bases and V by 8 bases; bases with no gene match: 9. The CDR3 sequence is CASSPREGRETQYF. The DNA of the CDR3 is TGTGCCAGCTCCCCGCGGGAGGGGAGGGAGACCCAGTACTTC.